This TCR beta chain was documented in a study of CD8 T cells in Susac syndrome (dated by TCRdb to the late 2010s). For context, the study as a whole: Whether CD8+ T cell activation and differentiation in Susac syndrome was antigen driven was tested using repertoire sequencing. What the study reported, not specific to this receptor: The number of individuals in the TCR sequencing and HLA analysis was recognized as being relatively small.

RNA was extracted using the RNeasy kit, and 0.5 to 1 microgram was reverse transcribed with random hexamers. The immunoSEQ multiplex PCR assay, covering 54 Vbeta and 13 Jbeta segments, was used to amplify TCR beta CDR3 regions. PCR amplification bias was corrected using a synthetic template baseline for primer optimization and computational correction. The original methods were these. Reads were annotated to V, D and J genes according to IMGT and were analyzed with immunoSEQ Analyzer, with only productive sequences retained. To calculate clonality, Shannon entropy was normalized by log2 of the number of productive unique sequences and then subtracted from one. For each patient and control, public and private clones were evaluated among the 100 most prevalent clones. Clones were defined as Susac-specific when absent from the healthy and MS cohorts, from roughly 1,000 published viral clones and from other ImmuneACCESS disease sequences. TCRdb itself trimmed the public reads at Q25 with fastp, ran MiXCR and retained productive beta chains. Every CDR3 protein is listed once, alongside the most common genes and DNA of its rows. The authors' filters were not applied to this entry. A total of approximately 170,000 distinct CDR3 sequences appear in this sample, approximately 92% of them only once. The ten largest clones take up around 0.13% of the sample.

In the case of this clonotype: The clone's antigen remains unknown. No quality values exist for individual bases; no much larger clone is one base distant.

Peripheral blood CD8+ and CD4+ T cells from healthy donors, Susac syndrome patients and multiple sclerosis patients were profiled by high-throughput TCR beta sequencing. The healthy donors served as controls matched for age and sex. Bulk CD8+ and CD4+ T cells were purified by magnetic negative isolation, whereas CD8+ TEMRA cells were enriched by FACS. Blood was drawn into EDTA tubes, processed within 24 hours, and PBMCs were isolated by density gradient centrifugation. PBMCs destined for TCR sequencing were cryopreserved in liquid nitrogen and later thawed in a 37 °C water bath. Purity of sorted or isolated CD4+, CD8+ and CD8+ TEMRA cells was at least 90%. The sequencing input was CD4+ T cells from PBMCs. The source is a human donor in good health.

Here is the DNA: TGTGCCAGCTCACCGAATCCCCCCAACGGGTACCAAGAGACCCAGTACTTC. Its protein is CASSPNPPNGYQETQYF. The V and J genes are TRBV18 and TRBJ2-5; the D gene assignment is ambiguous. The junction shows trimming of 3 bases on V and 0 bases on J, plus 17 bases between the germline ends. Including cysteine and phenylalanine, the CDR3 has 17 amino acids. The CDR3 DNA has 51 bases and is translated from base 1. According to the germline V gene, CDR1 reads KGHSH and CDR2 reads LQKENI.